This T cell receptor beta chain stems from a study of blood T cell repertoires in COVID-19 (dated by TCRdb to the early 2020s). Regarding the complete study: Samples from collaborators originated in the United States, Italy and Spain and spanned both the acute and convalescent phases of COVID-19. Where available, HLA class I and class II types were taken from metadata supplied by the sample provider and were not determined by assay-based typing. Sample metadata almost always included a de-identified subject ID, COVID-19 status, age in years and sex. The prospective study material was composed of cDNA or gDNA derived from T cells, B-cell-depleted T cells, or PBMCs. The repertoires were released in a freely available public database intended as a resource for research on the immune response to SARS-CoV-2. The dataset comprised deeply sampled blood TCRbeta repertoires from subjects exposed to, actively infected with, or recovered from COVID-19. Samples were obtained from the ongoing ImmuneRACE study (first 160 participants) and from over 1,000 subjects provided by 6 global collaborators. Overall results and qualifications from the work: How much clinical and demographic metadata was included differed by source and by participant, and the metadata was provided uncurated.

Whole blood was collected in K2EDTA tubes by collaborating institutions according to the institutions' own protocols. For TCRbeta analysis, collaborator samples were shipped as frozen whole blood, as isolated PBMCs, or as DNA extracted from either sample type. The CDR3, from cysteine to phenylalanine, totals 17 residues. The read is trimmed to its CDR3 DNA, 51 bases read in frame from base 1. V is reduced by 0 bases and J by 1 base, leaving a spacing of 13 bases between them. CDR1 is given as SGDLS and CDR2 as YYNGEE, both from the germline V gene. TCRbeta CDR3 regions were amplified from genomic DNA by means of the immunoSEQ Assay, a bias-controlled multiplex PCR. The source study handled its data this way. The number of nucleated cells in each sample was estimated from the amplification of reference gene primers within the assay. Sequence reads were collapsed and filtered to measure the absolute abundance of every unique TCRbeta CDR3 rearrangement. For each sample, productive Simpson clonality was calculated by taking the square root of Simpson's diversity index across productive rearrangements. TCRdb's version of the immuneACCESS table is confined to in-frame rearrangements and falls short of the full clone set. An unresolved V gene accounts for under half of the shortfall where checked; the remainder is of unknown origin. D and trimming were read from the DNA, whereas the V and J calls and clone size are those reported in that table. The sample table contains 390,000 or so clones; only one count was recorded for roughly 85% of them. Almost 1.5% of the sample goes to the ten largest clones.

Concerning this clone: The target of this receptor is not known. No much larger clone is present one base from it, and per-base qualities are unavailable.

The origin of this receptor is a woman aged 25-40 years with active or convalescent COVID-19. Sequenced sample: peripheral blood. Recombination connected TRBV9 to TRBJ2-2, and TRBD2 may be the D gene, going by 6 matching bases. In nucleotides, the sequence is TGTGCCAGCAGCGTAGACGCGGGACTGAAGAACACCGGGGAGCTGTTTTTT. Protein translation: CASSVDAGLKNTGELFF.